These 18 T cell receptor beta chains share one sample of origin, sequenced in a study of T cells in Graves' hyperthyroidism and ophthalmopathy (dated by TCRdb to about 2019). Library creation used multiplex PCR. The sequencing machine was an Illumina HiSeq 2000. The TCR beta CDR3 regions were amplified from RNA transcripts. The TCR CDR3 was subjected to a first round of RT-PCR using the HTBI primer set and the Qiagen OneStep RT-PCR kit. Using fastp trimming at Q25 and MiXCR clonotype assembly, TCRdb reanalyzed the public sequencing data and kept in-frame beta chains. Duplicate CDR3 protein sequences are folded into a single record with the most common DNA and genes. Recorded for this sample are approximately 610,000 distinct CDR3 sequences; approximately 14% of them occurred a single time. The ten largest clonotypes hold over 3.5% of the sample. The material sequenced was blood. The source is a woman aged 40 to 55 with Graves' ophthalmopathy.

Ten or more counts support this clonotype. CDR3: CASSRTGMNTEAFF. The CDR3 DNA reads as TGTGCCAGCAGTCGGACGGGCATGAACACTGAAGCTTTCTTT. The gene calls are TRBV6-1 and TRBJ1-1; D not certain. The germline CDR1 and CDR2 sequences are MNHNS and SASEGT. This CDR3 contains 14 residues. V was cut by 5 bases and J by 0 bases, with 10 bases left in between.

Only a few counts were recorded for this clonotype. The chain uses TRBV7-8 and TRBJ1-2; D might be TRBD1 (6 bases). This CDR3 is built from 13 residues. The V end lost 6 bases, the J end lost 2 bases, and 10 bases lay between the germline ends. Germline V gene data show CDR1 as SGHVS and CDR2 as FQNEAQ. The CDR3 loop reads CASSWDTNYGYTF. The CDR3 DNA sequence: TGTGCCAGCAGTTGGGACACCAACTATGGCTACACCTTC.

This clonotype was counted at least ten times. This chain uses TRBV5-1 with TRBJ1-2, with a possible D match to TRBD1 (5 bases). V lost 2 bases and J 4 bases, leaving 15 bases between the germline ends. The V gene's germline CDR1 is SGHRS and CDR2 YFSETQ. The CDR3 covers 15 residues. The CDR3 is CASSLDGGFAYGYTF. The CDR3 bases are TGCGCCAGCAGCTTAGATGGGGGATTCGCCTATGGCTACACCTTC.

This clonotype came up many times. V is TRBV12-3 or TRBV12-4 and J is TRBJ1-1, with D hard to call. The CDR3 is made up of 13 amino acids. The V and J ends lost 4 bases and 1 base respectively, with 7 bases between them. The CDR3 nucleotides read TGTGCCAGCAGTTATAGATGGAACACTGAAGCTTTCTTT. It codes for CASSYRWNTEAFF.

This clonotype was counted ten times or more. The CDR3 sequence: CASRTGGAYEQYF. In nucleotides, the CDR3 is TGTGCCAGCAGGACGGGAGGAGCGTACGAGCAGTACTTC. The chain uses TRBV6-2 or TRBV6-3 and TRBJ2-7, with 7 positions matching TRBD2. The CDR3 totals 13 residues. Germline-derived CDR1 and CDR2 are MNHEY and SVGEGT. J was trimmed by 4 bases and V by 6 bases; bases with no gene match: 6.

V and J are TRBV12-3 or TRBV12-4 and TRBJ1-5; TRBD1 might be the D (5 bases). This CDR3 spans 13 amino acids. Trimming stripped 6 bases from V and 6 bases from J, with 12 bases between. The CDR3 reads CASSFSGIQPQHF. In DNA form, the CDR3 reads TGTGCCAGCAGCTTTTCAGGGATTCAGCCCCAGCATTTT.

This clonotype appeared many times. This chain's CDR3 is CASSFGQHNTGELFF. The CDR3 nucleotides read TGTGCCAGCAGTTTTGGCCAGCATAACACCGGGGAGCTGTTTTTT. V usage is TRBV12-3 or TRBV12-4 and J usage is TRBJ2-2; D uncertain. Trimming shortened V by 3 bases and J by 2 bases, and 10 bases separated the two germline ends. CDR3 length: 15 residues.

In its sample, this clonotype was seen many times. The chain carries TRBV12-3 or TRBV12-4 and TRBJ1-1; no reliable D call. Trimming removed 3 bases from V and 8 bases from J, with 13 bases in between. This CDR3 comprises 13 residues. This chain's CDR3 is CASSLISQTEAFF. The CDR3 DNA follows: TGTGCCAGCAGTTTGATTAGTCAGACGGAAGCTTTCTTT.

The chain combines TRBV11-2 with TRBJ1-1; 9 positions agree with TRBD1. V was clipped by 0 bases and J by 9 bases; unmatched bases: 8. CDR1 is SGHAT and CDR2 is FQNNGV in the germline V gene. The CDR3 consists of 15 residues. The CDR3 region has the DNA TGTGCCAGCAGCTTAGATCGAGGGACAGGGAGGCAAGCTTTCTTT. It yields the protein CASSLDRGTGRQAFF.

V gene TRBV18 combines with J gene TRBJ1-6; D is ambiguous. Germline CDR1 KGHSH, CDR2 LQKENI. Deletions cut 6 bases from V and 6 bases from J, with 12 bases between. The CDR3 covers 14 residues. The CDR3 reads CASSPTPTNSPLHF. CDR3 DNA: TGTGCCAGCTCTCCGACACCTACTAATTCACCCCTCCACTTT.

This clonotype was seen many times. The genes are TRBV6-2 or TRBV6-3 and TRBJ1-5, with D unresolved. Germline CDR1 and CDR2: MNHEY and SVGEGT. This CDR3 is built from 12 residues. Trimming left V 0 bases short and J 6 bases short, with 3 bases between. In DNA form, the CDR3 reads TGTGCCAGCAGTTACTCACGTCAGCCCCAGCATTTT. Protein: CASSYSRQPQHF.

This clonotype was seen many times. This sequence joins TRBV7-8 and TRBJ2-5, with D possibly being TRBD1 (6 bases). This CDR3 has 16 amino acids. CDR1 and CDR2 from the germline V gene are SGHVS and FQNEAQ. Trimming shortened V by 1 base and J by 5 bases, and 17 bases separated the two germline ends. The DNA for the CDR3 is TGTGCCAGCAGCTTAGTAATTGGCGGTAGGGGGGAGACCCAGTACTTC. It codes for CASSLVIGGRGETQYF.

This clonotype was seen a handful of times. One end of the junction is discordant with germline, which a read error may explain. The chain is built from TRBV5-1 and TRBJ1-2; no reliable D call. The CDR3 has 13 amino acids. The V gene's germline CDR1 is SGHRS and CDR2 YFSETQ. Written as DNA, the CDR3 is TGCGCCAGCAGACAAACGGATGGCTATGTCTACGCCTTC. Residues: CASRQTDGYVYAF.

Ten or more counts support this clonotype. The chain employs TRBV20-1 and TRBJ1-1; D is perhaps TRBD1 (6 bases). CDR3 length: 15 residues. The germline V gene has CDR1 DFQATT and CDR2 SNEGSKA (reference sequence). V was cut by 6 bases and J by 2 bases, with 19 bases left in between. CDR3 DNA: TGCAGTGCACCTTCCCCGGGACAATTAAACACTGAAGCTTTCTTT. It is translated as CSAPSPGQLNTEAFF.

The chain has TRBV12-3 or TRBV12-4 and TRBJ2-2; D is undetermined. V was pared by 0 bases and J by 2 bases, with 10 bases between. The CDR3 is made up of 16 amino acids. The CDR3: CASSLAETLNTGELFF. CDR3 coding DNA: TGTGCCAGCAGTTTAGCCGAGACACTTAACACCGGGGAGCTGTTTTTT.

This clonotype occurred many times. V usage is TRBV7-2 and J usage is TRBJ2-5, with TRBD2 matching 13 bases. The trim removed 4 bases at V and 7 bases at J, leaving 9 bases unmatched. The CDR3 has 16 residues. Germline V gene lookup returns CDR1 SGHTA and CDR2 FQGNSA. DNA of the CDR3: TGTGCCAGCAGCTCCTGGACTAGCGGGAGCGGAGCGACCCAGTACTTC. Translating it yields CASSSWTSGSGATQYF.

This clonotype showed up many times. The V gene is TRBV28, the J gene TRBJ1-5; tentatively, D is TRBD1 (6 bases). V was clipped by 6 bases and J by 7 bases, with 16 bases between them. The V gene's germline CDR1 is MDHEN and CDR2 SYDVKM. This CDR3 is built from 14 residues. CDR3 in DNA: TGTGCCAGCAGCCTAAGGGGGTACGGGCAGCCCCAGCATTTT. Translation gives CASSLRGYGQPQHF.

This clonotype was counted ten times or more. This chain's CDR3 is CASSWPGGEQYF. The CDR3, as DNA: TGTGCCAGCAGTTGGCCGGGGGGCGAGCAGTACTTC. The chain joins TRBV6-5 to TRBJ2-7; TRBD2 aligns across 7 bases. Trimming took 4 bases from V and 6 from J; bases not matched to a gene: 3. Germline lookup yields CDR1 MNHEY and CDR2 SVGAGI. The CDR3 is 12 amino acids.